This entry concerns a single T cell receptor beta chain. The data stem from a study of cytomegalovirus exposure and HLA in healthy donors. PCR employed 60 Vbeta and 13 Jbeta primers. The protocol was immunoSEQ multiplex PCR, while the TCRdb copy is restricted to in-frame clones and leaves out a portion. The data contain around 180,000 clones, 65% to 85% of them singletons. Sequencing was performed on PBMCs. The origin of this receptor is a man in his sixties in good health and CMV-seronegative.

The CDR3 is CASSVGTGELFF. The CDR3 region has the DNA TGTGCCAGCAGCGTCGGGACCGGGGAGCTGTTTTTT. This sequence joins TRBV9 and TRBJ2-2; no clear D gene. V lost 2 bases, J lost 5 bases, and 4 bases lay in between. The CDR3 has 12 amino acids. In germline, CDR1 is SGDLS, CDR2 YYNGEE.